This TCR beta chain emerged from a study of T cell repertoires in ileal Crohn's disease. As for the study in general: Surgery for a complication: stricturing in roughly 61%, penetrating in roughly 40%. Regarding the study as a whole: Active smokers at surgery had more clonal expansions than non-smokers. Every patient over 26.8% clonality showed endoscopic recurrence. High-frequency clones were more common in sorted CD8 than CD4 cells.

V dropped 0 bases and J dropped 0 bases, with 9 bases sitting between them. CDR1 SGHVT and CDR2 SQSDAQ come from the germline V gene. The CDR3 consists of 15 residues. On this clone: Its antigen is as yet unknown.

Method: immunoSEQ multiplex PCR; TCRdb's copy keeps in-frame clones and lacks some. This sample yields 750 to 1,000 clones, of which 76% are seen a single time; around 13% belongs to the top ten. This receptor was obtained from an adult with Crohn's disease. Source material: ileal tissue. This sequence joins TRBV7-4 and TRBJ2-7; D unclear. The CDR3 DNA sequence: TGTGCCAGCAGCTTAGCGAACGTACTCTCCTACGAGCAGTACTTC. The encoded protein is CASSLANVLSYEQYF.